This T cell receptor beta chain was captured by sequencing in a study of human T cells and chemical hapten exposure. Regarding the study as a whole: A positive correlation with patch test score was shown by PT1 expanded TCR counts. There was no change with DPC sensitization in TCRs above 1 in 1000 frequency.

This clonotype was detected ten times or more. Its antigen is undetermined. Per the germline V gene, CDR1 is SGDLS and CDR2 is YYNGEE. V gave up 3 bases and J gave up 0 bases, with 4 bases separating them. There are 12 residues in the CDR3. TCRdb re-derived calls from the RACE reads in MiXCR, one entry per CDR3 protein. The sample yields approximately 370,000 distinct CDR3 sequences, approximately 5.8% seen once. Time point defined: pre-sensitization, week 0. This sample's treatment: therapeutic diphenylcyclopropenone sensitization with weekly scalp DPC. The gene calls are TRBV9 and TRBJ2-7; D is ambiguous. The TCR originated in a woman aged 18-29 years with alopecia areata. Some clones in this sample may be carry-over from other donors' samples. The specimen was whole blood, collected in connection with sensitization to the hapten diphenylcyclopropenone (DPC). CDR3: CASSGLSYEQYF. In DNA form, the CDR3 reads TGTGCCAGCAGCGGCCTCTCCTACGAGCAGTACTTC.